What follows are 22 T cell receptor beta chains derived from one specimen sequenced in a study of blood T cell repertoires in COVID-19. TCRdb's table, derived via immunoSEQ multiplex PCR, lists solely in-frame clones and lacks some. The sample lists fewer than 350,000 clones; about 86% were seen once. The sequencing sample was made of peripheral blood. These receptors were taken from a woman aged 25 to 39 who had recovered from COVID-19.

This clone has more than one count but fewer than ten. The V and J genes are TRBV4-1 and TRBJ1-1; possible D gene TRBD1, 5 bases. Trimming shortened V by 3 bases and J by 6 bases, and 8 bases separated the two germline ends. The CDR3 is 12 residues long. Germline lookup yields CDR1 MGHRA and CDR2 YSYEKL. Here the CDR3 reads CASSQGRSEAFF. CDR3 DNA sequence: TGCGCCAGCAGCCAGGGGCGTTCTGAAGCTTTCTTT.

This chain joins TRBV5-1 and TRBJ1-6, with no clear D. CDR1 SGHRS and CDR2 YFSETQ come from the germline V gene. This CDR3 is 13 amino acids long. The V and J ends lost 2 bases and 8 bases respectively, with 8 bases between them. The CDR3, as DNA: TGCGCCAGCAGCTTAAACCGGGATTCACCCCTCCACTTT. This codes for CASSLNRDSPLHF.

CDR3 coding DNA: TGTGCCAGTACCGAAGGGGTGATGTACAATGAGCAGTTCTTC. It encodes CASTEGVMYNEQFF. The chain links TRBV19 to TRBJ2-1; D might be TRBD1 (5 bases). The V and J ends lost 7 bases and 4 bases respectively, with 14 bases between them. The V gene's germline CDR1 is LNHDA and CDR2 SQIVND (reference sequence). The CDR3 runs 14 residues.

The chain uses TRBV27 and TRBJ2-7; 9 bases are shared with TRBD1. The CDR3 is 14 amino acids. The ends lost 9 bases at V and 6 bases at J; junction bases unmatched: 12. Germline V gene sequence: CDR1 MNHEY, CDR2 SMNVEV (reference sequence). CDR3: CARTIQGAQGEQYF. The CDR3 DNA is TGTGCCAGAACCATACAGGGGGCGCAAGGCGAGCAGTACTTC.

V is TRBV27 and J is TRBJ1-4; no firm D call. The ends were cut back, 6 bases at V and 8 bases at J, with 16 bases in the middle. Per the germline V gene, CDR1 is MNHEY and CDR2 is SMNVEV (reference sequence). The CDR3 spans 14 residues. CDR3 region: CASSPDQAWEKLFF. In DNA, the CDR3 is TGTGCCAGCAGCCCCGATCAGGCCTGGGAAAAACTGTTTTTT.

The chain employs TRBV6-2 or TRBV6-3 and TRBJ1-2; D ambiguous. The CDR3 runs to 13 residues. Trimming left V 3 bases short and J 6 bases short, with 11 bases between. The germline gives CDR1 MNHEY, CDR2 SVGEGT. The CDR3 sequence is CASSYLPDNGYTF. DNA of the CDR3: TGTGCCAGCAGTTATCTTCCAGATAATGGCTACACCTTC.

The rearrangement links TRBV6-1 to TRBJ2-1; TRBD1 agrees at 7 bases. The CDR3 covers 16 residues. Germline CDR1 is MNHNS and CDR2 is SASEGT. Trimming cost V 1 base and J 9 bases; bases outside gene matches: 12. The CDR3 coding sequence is TGTGCCAGCAGTGAAGAGGCAGGGGGTCTTAGTGTTGAGCAGTTCTTC. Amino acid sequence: CASSEEAGGLSVEQFF.

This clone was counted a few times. Here the CDR3 DNA reads TGTGCCAGCAGTGACGGCAGGGGGGATCAGCCCCAGCATTTT. Its translation: CASSDGRGDQPQHF. The chain is built from TRBV2 and TRBJ1-5; 7 bases are a match to TRBD1. This CDR3 is built from 14 residues. Germline V lookup: CDR1 SNHLY, CDR2 FYNNEI. With 3 bases clipped from V and 5 bases from J, the junction kept 4 bases outside the gene matches.

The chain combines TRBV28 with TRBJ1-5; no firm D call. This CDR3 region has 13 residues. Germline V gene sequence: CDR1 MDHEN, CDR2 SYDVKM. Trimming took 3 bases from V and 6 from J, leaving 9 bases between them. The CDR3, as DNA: TGTGCCAGCAGTTTGAGAGGCGGTCAGCCCCAGCATTTT. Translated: CASSLRGGQPQHF.

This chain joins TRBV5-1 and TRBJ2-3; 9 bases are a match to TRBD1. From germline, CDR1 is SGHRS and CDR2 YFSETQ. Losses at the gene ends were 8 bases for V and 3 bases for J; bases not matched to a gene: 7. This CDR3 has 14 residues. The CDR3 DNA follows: TGCGCCAGGGGAGACAGGGGGAAGACAGATACGCAGTATTTT. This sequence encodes CARGDRGKTDTQYF.

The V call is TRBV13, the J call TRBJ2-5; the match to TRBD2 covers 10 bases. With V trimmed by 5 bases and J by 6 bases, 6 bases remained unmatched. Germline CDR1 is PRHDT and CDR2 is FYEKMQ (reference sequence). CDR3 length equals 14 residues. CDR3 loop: CASSPEREGQTQYF. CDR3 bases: TGTGCCAGCAGCCCAGAGCGGGAGGGTCAGACCCAGTACTTC. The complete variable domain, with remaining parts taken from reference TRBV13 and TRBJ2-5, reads AAGVIQSPRHLIKEKRETATLKCYPIPRHDTVYWYQQGPGQDPQFLISFYEKMQSDKGSIPDRFSAQQFSDYHSELNMSSLELGDSALYFCASSPEREGQTQYFGPGTRLLVL.

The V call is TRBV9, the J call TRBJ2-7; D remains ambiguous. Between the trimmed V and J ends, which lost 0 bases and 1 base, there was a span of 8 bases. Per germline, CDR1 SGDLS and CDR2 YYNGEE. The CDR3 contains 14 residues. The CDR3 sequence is CASSVATASYEQYF. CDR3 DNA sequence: TGTGCCAGCAGCGTAGCTACCGCATCCTACGAGCAGTACTTC.

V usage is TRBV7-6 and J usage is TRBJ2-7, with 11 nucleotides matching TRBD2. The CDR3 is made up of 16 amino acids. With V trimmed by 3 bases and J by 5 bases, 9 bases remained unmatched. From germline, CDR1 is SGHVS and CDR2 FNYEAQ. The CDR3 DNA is TGTGCCAGCAGCTTGTTTACTAGCGGGAGTTTCAACGAGCAGTACTTC. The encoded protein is CASSLFTSGSFNEQYF.

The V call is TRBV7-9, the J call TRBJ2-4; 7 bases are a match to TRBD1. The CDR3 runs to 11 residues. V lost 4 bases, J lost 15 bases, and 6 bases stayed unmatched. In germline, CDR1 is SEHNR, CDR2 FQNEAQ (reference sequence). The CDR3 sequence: CASSSDRVPYF. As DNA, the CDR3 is TGTGCCAGCAGCTCCGACAGGGTACCGTACTTC.

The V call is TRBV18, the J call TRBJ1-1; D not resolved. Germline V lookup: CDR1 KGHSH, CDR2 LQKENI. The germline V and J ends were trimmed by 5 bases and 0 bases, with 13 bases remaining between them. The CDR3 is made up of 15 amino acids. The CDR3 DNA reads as TGTGCCAGCTCAGCCGGCGGCAGCTTGAACACTGAAGCTTTCTTT. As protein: CASSAGGSLNTEAFF.

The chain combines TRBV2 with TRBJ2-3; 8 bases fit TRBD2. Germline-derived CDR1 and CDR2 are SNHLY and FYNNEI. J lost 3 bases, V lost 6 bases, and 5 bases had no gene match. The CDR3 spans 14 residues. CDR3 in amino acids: CASRAGGVTDTQYF. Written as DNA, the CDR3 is TGTGCCAGCAGGGCGGGGGGAGTGACAGATACGCAGTATTTT.

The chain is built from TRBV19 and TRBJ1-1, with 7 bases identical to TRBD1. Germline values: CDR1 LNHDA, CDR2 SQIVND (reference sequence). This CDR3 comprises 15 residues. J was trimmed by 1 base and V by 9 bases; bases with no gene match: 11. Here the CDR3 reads CASYEPGGENTEAFF. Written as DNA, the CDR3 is TGTGCCAGCTATGAACCAGGGGGAGAGAACACTGAAGCTTTCTTT.

The CDR3 loop reads CASSPSPDRGRVYEQYF. For the CDR3, the DNA is TGTGCCAGCAGTCCCAGCCCGGACAGGGGGCGCGTCTACGAGCAGTACTTC. V and J are TRBV6-2 or TRBV6-3 and TRBJ2-7, with 11 bases matching TRBD1. Germline-derived CDR1 and CDR2 are MNHEY and SVGEGT. J gave up 3 bases and V 5 bases, and 12 bases lay outside the gene matches. The CDR3 sequence is 17 residues long.

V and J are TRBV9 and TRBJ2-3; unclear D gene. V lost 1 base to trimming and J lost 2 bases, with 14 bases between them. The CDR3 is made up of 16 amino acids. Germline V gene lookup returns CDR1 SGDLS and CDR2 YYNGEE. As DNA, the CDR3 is TGTGCCAGCAGCGTATTAGGCGGCGCCGTCACAGATACGCAGTATTTT. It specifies CASSVLGGAVTDTQYF.

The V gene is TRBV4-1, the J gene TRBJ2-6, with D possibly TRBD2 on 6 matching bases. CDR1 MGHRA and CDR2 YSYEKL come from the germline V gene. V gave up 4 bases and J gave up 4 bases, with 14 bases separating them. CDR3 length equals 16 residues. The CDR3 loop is CASSPSRGSGANVLTF. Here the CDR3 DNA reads TGCGCCAGCAGCCCCTCGCGGGGTTCCGGGGCCAACGTCCTGACTTTC.

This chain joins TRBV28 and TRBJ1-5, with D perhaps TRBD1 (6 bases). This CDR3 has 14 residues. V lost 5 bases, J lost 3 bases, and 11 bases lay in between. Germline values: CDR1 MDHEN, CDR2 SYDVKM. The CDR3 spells CASSHRVTNQPQHF. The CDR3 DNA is TGTGCCAGCAGTCACAGGGTTACCAATCAGCCCCAGCATTTT.

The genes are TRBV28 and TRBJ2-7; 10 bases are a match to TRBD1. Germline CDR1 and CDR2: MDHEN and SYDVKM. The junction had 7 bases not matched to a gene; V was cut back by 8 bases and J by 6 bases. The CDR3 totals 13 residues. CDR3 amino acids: CASQLWTGGEQYF. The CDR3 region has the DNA TGTGCCAGCCAGCTATGGACAGGGGGCGAGCAGTACTTC.